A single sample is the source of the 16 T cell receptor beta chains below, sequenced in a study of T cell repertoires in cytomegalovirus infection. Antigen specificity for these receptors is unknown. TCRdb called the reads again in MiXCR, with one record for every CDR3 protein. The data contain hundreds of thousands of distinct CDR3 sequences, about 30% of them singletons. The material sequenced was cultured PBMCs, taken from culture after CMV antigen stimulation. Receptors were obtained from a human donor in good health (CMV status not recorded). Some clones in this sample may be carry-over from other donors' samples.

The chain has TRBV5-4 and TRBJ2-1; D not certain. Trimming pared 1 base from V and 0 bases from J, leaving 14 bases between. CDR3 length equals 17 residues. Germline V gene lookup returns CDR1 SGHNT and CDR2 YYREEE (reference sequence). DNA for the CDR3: TGTGCCAGCAGCTTGCTCACAGCTGCTAACTCCTACAATGAGCAGTTCTTC. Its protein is CASSLLTAANSYNEQFF. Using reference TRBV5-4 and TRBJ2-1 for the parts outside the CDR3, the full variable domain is ETGVTQSPTHLIKTRGQQVTLRCSSQSGHNTVSWYQQALGQGPQFIFQYYREEENGRGNFPPRFSGLQFPNYSSELNVNALELDDSALYLCASSLLTAANSYNEQFFGPGTRLTVL.

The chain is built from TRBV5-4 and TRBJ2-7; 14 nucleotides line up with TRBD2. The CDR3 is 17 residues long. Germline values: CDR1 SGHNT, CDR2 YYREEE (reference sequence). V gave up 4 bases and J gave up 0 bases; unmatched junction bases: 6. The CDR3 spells CASSPGLAGGSSYEQYF. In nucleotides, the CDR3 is TGTGCCAGCAGCCCCGGACTAGCGGGGGGTAGCTCCTACGAGCAGTACTTC.

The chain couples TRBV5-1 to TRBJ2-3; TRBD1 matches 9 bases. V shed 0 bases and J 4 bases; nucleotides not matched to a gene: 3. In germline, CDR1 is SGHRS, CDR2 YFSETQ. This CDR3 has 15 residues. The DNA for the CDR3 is TGCGCCAGCAGCTTGGGGGGGACAGGGCCAGATACGCAGTATTTT. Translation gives CASSLGGTGPDTQYF.

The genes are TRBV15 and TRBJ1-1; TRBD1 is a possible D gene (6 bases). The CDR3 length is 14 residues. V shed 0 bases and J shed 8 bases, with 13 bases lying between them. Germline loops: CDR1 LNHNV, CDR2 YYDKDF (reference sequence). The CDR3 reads CATSRDTGMVEAFF. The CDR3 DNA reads TGTGCCACCAGCAGAGACACAGGGATGGTGGAAGCTTTCTTT. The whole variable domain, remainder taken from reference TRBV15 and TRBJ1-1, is DAMVIQNPRYQVTQFGKPVTLSCSQTLNHNVMYWYQQKSSQAPKLLFHYYDKDFNNEADTPDNFQSRRPNTSFCFLDIRSPGLGDTAMYLCATSRDTGMVEAFFGQGTRLTVV.

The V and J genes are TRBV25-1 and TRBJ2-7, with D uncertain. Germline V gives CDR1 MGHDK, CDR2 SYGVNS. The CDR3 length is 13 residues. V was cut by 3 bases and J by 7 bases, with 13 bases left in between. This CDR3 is CASSEAGQAEQYF. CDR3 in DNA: TGTGCCAGCAGTGAGGCCGGCCAGGCTGAGCAGTACTTC.

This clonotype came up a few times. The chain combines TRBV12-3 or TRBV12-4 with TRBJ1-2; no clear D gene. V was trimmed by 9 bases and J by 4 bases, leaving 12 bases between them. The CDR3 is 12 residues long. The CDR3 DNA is TGTGCCAGTGCCTACAGCGTCTATGGCTACACCTTC. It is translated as CASAYSVYGYTF.

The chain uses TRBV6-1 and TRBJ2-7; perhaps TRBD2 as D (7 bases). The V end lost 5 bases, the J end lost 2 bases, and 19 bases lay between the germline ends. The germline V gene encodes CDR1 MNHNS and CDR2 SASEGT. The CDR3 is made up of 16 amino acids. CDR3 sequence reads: CASSPSGAGVAYEQYF. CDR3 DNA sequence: TGTGCCAGCAGTCCCTCAGGGGCGGGGGTCGCCTACGAGCAGTACTTC.

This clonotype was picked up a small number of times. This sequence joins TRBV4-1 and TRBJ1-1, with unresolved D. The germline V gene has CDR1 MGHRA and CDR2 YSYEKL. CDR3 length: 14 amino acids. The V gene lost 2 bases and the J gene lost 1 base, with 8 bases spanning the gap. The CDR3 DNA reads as TGCGCCAGCAGCCAACCACACAGGAACACTGAAGCTTTCTTT. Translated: CASSQPHRNTEAFF.

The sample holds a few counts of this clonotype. The CDR3 DNA sequence: TGTGCCAGCAGCCCATCCAAGGAGGGAATAGCCAAAAACATTCAGTACTTC. Its translation is CASSPSKEGIAKNIQYF. The V gene is TRBV7-4, the J gene TRBJ2-4; D might be TRBD2 (6 bases). CDR3 length: 17 residues. Trimming took 5 bases from V and 0 from J, leaving 17 bases between them. Germline assignment: CDR1 SGHVT and CDR2 SQSDAQ.

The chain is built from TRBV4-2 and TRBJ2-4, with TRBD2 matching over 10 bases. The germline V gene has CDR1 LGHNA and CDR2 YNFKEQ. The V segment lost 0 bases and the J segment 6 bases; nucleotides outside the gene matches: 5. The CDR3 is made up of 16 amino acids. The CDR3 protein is CASSQDGASGGNIQYF. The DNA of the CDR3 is TGTGCCAGCAGCCAAGATGGGGCTAGCGGGGGAAACATTCAGTACTTC.

CDR3: CASSGGIRPGRTDTQYF. In DNA form, the CDR3 reads TGTGCCAGTAGTGGGGGGATACGGCCCGGCAGGACAGATACGCAGTATTTT. This sequence joins TRBV19 and TRBJ2-3, with D tentatively TRBD2 (6 bases). This CDR3 is 17 amino acids long. Germline CDR1 LNHDA, CDR2 SQIVND (reference sequence). V was shortened by 5 bases and J by 3 bases, with 21 bases between the two germline ends.

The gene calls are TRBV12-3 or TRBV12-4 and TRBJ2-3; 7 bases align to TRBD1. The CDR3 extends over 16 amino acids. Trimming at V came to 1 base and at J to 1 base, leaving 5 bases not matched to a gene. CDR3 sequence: CASSLDRGRRTDTQYF. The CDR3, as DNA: TGTGCCAGCAGTTTAGACAGGGGACGTCGCACAGATACGCAGTATTTT.

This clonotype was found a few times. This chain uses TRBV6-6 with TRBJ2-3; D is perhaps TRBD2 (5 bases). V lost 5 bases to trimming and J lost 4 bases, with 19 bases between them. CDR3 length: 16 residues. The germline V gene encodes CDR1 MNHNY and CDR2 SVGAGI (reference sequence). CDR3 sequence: CASSDFGLRGSDTQYF. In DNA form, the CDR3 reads TGTGCCAGCAGTGATTTCGGACTCCGAGGGTCAGATACGCAGTATTTT.

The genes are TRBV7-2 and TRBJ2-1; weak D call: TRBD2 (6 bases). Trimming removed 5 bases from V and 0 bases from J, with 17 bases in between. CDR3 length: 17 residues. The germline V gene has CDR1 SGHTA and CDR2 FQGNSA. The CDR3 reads CASSQEGLSGSYNEQFF. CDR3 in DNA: TGTGCCAGCAGCCAAGAGGGACTTTCCGGCTCCTACAATGAGCAGTTCTTC.

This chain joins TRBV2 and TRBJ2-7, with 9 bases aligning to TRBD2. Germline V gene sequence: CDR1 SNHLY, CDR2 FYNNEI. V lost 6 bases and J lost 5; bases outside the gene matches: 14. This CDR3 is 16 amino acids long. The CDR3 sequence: CASRYPTGTSRHEQYF. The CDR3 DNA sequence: TGTGCCAGCAGATACCCAACGGGGACTAGCCGACACGAGCAGTACTTC.

The CDR3 loop is CATSRDRRQGGGANVLTF. As DNA, the CDR3 is TGTGCCACCAGCAGAGATCGACGACAGGGCGGTGGGGCCAACGTCCTGACTTTC. V and J are TRBV15 and TRBJ2-6; TRBD1 agrees at 7 bases. Germline CDR1 reads LNHNV; CDR2 reads YYDKDF (reference sequence). The CDR3 loop spans 18 amino acids. Trimming removed 0 bases from V and 3 bases from J; junction bases left unmatched: 8.